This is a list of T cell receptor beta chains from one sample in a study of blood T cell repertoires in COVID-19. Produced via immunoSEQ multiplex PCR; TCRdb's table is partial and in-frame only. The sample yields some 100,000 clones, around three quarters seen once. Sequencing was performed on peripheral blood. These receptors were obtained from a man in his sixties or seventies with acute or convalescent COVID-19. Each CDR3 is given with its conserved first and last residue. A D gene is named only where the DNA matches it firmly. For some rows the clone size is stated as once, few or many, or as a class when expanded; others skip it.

cdr3_nt: TGTGCCAGCAGCTTAGGTCTTATCGAGGATGACTACGAGCAGTACTTC
cdr3_aa: CASSLGLIEDDYEQYF
clone_size: few
j_call: TRBJ2-7
d_call: .
v_call: TRBV7-9

cdr3_nt: TGTGCCAGCTCACCGGGACAGGCCTGGGTCTACGAGCAGTACTTC
cdr3_aa: CASSPGQAWVYEQYF
clone_size: .
j_call: TRBJ2-7
d_call: TRBD1
v_call: TRBV18

cdr3_nt: TGTGCCAGCAGCTTGTATTCAGATACCTACAATGAGCAGTTCTTC
cdr3_aa: CASSLYSDTYNEQFF
clone_size: few
j_call: TRBJ2-1
d_call: .
v_call: TRBV5-6

cdr3_nt: TGTGCCAGTAGCGCCACAGGAGAGCAGTTCTTC
cdr3_aa: CASSATGEQFF
clone_size: once
j_call: TRBJ2-1
d_call: .
v_call: TRBV19

cdr3_nt: TGTGCCAGCAGATCTCCAGATACGCAGTATTTT
cdr3_aa: CASRSPDTQYF
clone_size: .
j_call: TRBJ2-3
d_call: .
v_call: TRBV7-9

cdr3_nt: TGTGCCTGGAATCAGGGCTACCAGCCCCAGCATTTT
cdr3_aa: CAWNQGYQPQHF
clone_size: .
j_call: TRBJ1-5
d_call: .
v_call: TRBV30

cdr3_nt: TGTGCCAGCAGCTTATTGGCAGGGGACGTGGGGGAGCTGTTTTTT
cdr3_aa: CASSLLAGDVGELFF
clone_size: few
j_call: TRBJ2-2
d_call: .
v_call: TRBV7-7

cdr3_nt: TGTGCCAGCAGCTTCGTAGCGGGGGTCACAGATACGCAGTATTTT
cdr3_aa: CASSFVAGVTDTQYF
clone_size: .
j_call: TRBJ2-3
d_call: TRBD2
v_call: TRBV7-9

cdr3_nt: TGTGCCAGCAGTTTAGGGACAGGGGGCGCAAGGAACACTGAAGCTTTCTTT
cdr3_aa: CASSLGTGGARNTEAFF
clone_size: .
j_call: TRBJ1-1
d_call: TRBD1
v_call: TRBV27

cdr3_nt: TGTGCCAGCAGTTTAGGGAGCGGGAGGATGTACGAGCAGTACTTC
cdr3_aa: CASSLGSGRMYEQYF
clone_size: .
j_call: TRBJ2-7
d_call: TRBD2
v_call: TRBV27

cdr3_nt: TGTGCCAGTAGTATAGAGGCTAGCGGCTACAATGAGCAGTTCTTC
cdr3_aa: CASSIEASGYNEQFF
clone_size: .
j_call: TRBJ2-1
d_call: TRBD2
v_call: TRBV19

cdr3_nt: TGCAGCGTTACGTCCGGGACAGGGGAAGGGCCCCAGCATTTT
cdr3_aa: CSVTSGTGEGPQHF
clone_size: .
j_call: TRBJ1-5
d_call: TRBD1
v_call: TRBV29-1

cdr3_nt: TGTGCCAGCAGTTTTCTCTGGGCCAACGTCCTGACTTTC
cdr3_aa: CASSFLWANVLTF
clone_size: .
j_call: TRBJ2-6
d_call: .
v_call: TRBV12-3/TRBV12-4

cdr3_nt: TGTGCCAGCAGGGGAGGACTAGAGACAGATACGCAGTATTTT
cdr3_aa: CASRGGLETDTQYF
clone_size: once
j_call: TRBJ2-3
d_call: TRBD2
v_call: TRBV2

cdr3_nt: TGTGCCAGCAAAGCGGCGGGAGAGTACTGCTACGAGCAGTACTTC
cdr3_aa: CASKAAGEYCYEQYF
clone_size: .
j_call: TRBJ2-7
d_call: TRBD2
v_call: TRBV25-1

cdr3_nt: TGTGCCAGCAGCGTGGGGACAGGGGTTGGCTACACCTTC
cdr3_aa: CASSVGTGVGYTF
clone_size: .
j_call: TRBJ1-2
d_call: TRBD1
v_call: TRBV7-8